Listed below are T cell receptor beta chains from one sample, sequenced in a study of T cells in localized non-small cell lung cancer. Sequencing was performed with immunoSEQ multiplex PCR; in TCRdb, only in-frame clones are kept and a portion is missing. Found here are about 35,000 clones, around 80% of them singletons; the top ten hold approximately 15%. The specimen was peripheral blood, collected before any cancer treatment. Source of these receptors: a male donor older than 55 with stage III squamous cell lung carcinoma. CDR3s include the opening cysteine and the closing phenylalanine or tryptophan. The D gene is left open where the match is weak. Size tells how often a clone was seen (once, few, many) or the class of an expanded clone, and some rows leave it out.

j_call: TRBJ1-3
d_call: NA
clone_size: NA
v_call: TRBV9
cdr3_aa: CASSVGLGDGNTIYF
cdr3_nt: TGTGCCAGCAGCGTAGGATTAGGCGATGGAAACACCATATATTTT

j_call: TRBJ2-3
d_call: NA
clone_size: NA
v_call: TRBV27
cdr3_aa: CASSPTTDTQYF
cdr3_nt: TGTGCCAGCAGTCCAACAACAGATACGCAGTATTTT

j_call: TRBJ1-2
d_call: NA
clone_size: NA
v_call: TRBV11-2
cdr3_aa: CASSFGTTNNYGYTF
cdr3_nt: TGTGCCAGCAGCTTCGGGACGACGAATAACTATGGCTACACCTTC

j_call: TRBJ1-1
d_call: TRBD1
clone_size: NA
v_call: TRBV11-2
cdr3_aa: CASSPTQGFYTEAFF
cdr3_nt: TGTGCCAGCAGCCCTACACAGGGGTTCTACACTGAAGCTTTCTTT

j_call: TRBJ2-4
d_call: TRBD2
clone_size: NA
v_call: TRBV2
cdr3_aa: CASRTNMGGKNIQYF
cdr3_nt: TGTGCCAGCAGGACCAACATGGGGGGGAAAAACATTCAGTACTTC

j_call: TRBJ2-5
d_call: NA
clone_size: NA
v_call: TRBV6-5
cdr3_aa: CASSLQVGGETQYF
cdr3_nt: TGTGCCAGCAGCCTACAGGTGGGGGGAGAGACCCAGTACTTC

j_call: TRBJ1-5
d_call: NA
clone_size: NA
v_call: TRBV11-2
cdr3_aa: CASSGGQEQPQHF
cdr3_nt: TGTGCCAGCAGCGGTGGGCAGGAACAGCCCCAGCATTTT

j_call: TRBJ1-1
d_call: NA
clone_size: few
v_call: TRBV7-6
cdr3_aa: CASRYRDYTEAFF
cdr3_nt: TGTGCCAGCAGGTACAGAGATTACACTGAAGCTTTCTTT

j_call: TRBJ2-5
d_call: NA
clone_size: NA
v_call: TRBV4-1
cdr3_aa: CASSQEAGLGETQYF
cdr3_nt: TGCGCCAGCAGCCAAGAGGCAGGCCTGGGCGAGACCCAGTACTTC

j_call: TRBJ2-3
d_call: NA
clone_size: NA
v_call: TRBV7-9
cdr3_aa: CASSPLRARATDTQYF
cdr3_nt: TGTGCCAGCAGCCCCTTAAGGGCGAGAGCCACAGATACGCAGTATTTT

j_call: TRBJ2-3
d_call: NA
clone_size: NA
v_call: TRBV7-9
cdr3_aa: CSTDTQYF
cdr3_nt: TGTTCCACAGATACGCAGTATTTT

j_call: TRBJ1-1
d_call: NA
clone_size: NA
v_call: TRBV6-5
cdr3_aa: CASSSAGVGGFTEAFF
cdr3_nt: TGTGCCAGCAGTTCAGCGGGGGTAGGGGGATTCACTGAAGCTTTCTTT

j_call: TRBJ1-1
d_call: NA
clone_size: NA
v_call: TRBV18
cdr3_aa: CASSPGWRVGTEAFF
cdr3_nt: TGTGCCAGCTCACCAGGGTGGAGGGTGGGCACTGAAGCTTTCTTT

j_call: TRBJ2-1
d_call: NA
clone_size: NA
v_call: TRBV20-1
cdr3_aa: CSAATSNAQFF
cdr3_nt: TGCAGTGCGGCGACTAGTAATGCGCAGTTCTTC

j_call: TRBJ1-1
d_call: TRBD1
clone_size: NA
v_call: TRBV19
cdr3_aa: CASSTIDRARIEAFF
cdr3_nt: TGTGCCAGTAGTACAATAGACAGGGCGCGAATTGAAGCTTTCTTT

j_call: TRBJ1-1
d_call: NA
clone_size: NA
v_call: TRBV19
cdr3_aa: CASSKVLNTEAFF
cdr3_nt: TGTGCCAGTAGTAAAGTCCTGAACACTGAAGCTTTCTTT

j_call: TRBJ2-1
d_call: TRBD1
clone_size: NA
v_call: TRBV2
cdr3_aa: CASSDPDRVGWSSYNEQFF
cdr3_nt: TGTGCCAGCAGTGATCCCGACAGGGTAGGTTGGAGCTCCTACAATGAGCAGTTCTTC

j_call: TRBJ1-2
d_call: NA
clone_size: NA
v_call: TRBV2
cdr3_aa: CASTDARGGGYTF
cdr3_nt: TGTGCCAGCACCGACGCCAGGGGCGGCGGCTACACCTTC

j_call: TRBJ2-2
d_call: NA
clone_size: NA
v_call: TRBV27
cdr3_aa: CASSPGLIGGELFF
cdr3_nt: TGTGCCAGCAGTCCTGGCCTGATAGGGGGGGAGCTGTTTTTT

j_call: TRBJ2-7
d_call: NA
clone_size: few
v_call: TRBV25-1
cdr3_aa: CASSESGGSYEQYF
cdr3_nt: TGTGCCAGCAGTGAATCCGGGGGTTCCTACGAGCAGTACTTC

j_call: TRBJ2-7
d_call: NA
clone_size: once
v_call: TRBV30
cdr3_aa: CAWSAGAEQYF
cdr3_nt: TGTGCCTGGAGTGCAGGGGCCGAGCAGTACTTC

j_call: TRBJ2-7
d_call: NA
clone_size: NA
v_call: TRBV25-1
cdr3_aa: CASSDRYEQYF
cdr3_nt: TGTGCCAGCAGTGACCGCTACGAGCAGTACTTC

j_call: TRBJ2-7
d_call: TRBD1
clone_size: NA
v_call: TRBV9
cdr3_aa: CASSVAPQGAAGHEQYF
cdr3_nt: TGTGCCAGCAGCGTAGCCCCACAGGGGGCGGCGGGCCACGAGCAGTACTTC

j_call: TRBJ2-7
d_call: TRBD1
clone_size: NA
v_call: TRBV30
cdr3_aa: CAWSGRTGQEEQYF
cdr3_nt: TGTGCCTGGAGCGGAAGGACAGGGCAGGAAGAGCAGTACTTC

j_call: TRBJ2-7
d_call: TRBD2
clone_size: NA
v_call: TRBV29-1
cdr3_aa: CSVGLAGAREQYF
cdr3_nt: TGCAGCGTCGGACTAGCGGGAGCCCGGGAGCAGTACTTC

j_call: TRBJ2-3
d_call: TRBD2
clone_size: NA
v_call: TRBV13
cdr3_aa: CASSTRTSGTRDTQYF
cdr3_nt: TGTGCCAGCAGCACTCGGACTAGCGGGACTCGGGATACGCAGTATTTT

j_call: TRBJ1-1
d_call: NA
clone_size: once
v_call: TRBV7-6
cdr3_aa: CASSFGGANTEAFF
cdr3_nt: TGTGCCAGCAGCTTTGGGGGCGCGAACACTGAAGCTTTCTTT

j_call: TRBJ2-1
d_call: NA
clone_size: NA
v_call: TRBV18
cdr3_aa: CASSPSTQAYGQFF
cdr3_nt: TGTGCCAGCTCACCAAGCACGCAGGCATACGGGCAGTTCTTC

j_call: TRBJ2-1
d_call: NA
clone_size: NA
v_call: TRBV6-1
cdr3_aa: CASSEVVPPGEQFF
cdr3_nt: TGTGCCAGCAGTGAAGTCGTACCCCCTGGTGAGCAGTTCTTC

j_call: TRBJ1-1
d_call: NA
clone_size: few
v_call: TRBV18
cdr3_aa: CASSPRATGEAFF
cdr3_nt: TGTGCCAGCTCACCACGGGCGACCGGTGAAGCTTTCTTT

j_call: TRBJ2-5
d_call: TRBD2
clone_size: NA
v_call: TRBV6-1
cdr3_aa: CASSDRLAGETQYF
cdr3_nt: TGTGCCAGCAGTGACCGACTAGCAGGGGAGACCCAGTACTTC

j_call: TRBJ2-1
d_call: NA
clone_size: once
v_call: TRBV6-6
cdr3_aa: CASRQGSSYNEQFF
cdr3_nt: TGTGCCAGCAGGCAGGGTAGCTCCTACAATGAGCAGTTCTTC

j_call: TRBJ1-2
d_call: TRBD1
clone_size: NA
v_call: TRBV10-3
cdr3_aa: CAISESSGGWRYGYTF
cdr3_nt: TGTGCCATCAGTGAGTCGTCAGGGGGATGGAGATATGGCTACACCTTC

j_call: TRBJ2-2
d_call: TRBD1
clone_size: NA
v_call: TRBV15
cdr3_aa: CATSFSRQGRGGAGELFF
cdr3_nt: TGTGCCACCAGCTTTTCCCGACAGGGAAGAGGTGGGGCCGGGGAGCTGTTTTTT

j_call: TRBJ1-5
d_call: NA
clone_size: NA
v_call: TRBV30
cdr3_aa: CAWRQGSNQPQHF
cdr3_nt: TGTGCCTGGAGACAGGGATCCAATCAGCCCCAGCATTTT

j_call: TRBJ1-1
d_call: NA
clone_size: NA
v_call: TRBV7-9
cdr3_aa: CASSLLGYTEAFF
cdr3_nt: TGTGCCAGCAGCTTATTAGGGTACACTGAAGCTTTCTTT

j_call: TRBJ2-1
d_call: NA
clone_size: NA
v_call: TRBV29-1
cdr3_aa: CSVSHYNEQFF
cdr3_nt: TGCAGCGTTTCCCACTACAATGAGCAGTTCTTC

j_call: TRBJ1-2
d_call: NA
clone_size: NA
v_call: TRBV2
cdr3_aa: CASSLDSYGYTF
cdr3_nt: TGTGCCAGCAGTTTGGACTCTTATGGCTACACCTTC

j_call: TRBJ2-1
d_call: NA
clone_size: NA
v_call: TRBV7-6
cdr3_aa: CASSPRAETYNEQFF
cdr3_nt: TGTGCCAGCAGCCCCCGGGCAGAGACCTACAATGAGCAGTTCTTC

j_call: TRBJ1-1
d_call: NA
clone_size: once
v_call: TRBV2
cdr3_aa: CASSSEGTYTEAFF
cdr3_nt: TGTGCCAGCAGCTCGGAGGGAACGTACACTGAAGCTTTCTTT

j_call: TRBJ1-1
d_call: NA
clone_size: NA
v_call: TRBV4-1
cdr3_aa: CASSQDRTNTEAFF
cdr3_nt: TGCGCCAGCAGCCAAGATAGAACGAACACTGAAGCTTTCTTT

j_call: TRBJ2-7
d_call: NA
clone_size: NA
v_call: TRBV11-2
cdr3_aa: CASSLDGIGGMGSYEQYF
cdr3_nt: TGTGCCAGCAGCTTAGATGGTATTGGAGGGATGGGCTCCTACGAGCAGTACTTC

j_call: TRBJ2-3
d_call: TRBD2
clone_size: NA
v_call: TRBV11-2
cdr3_aa: CASSFFGTSRGEDTQYF
cdr3_nt: TGTGCCAGCAGCTTCTTCGGGACTAGCAGGGGCGAGGATACGCAGTATTTT

j_call: TRBJ1-4
d_call: NA
clone_size: NA
v_call: TRBV6-6
cdr3_aa: CASSLGTPEEEKLFF
cdr3_nt: TGTGCCAGCAGTCTCGGGACACCCGAGGAGGAAAAACTGTTTTTT

j_call: TRBJ2-5
d_call: TRBD2
clone_size: NA
v_call: TRBV5-6
cdr3_aa: CASSLTSGIRETQYF
cdr3_nt: TGTGCCAGCAGCTTGACTAGCGGGATTCGGGAGACCCAGTACTTC

j_call: TRBJ1-2
d_call: NA
clone_size: NA
v_call: TRBV7-9
cdr3_aa: CATGRDPGHFYGYTF
cdr3_nt: TGTGCCACCGGGAGGGATCCGGGACACTTCTATGGCTACACCTTC

j_call: TRBJ1-2
d_call: NA
clone_size: few
v_call: TRBV10-3
cdr3_aa: CAISESRVEPNYGYTF
cdr3_nt: TGTGCCATCAGTGAGTCGCGAGTAGAACCTAACTATGGCTACACCTTC

j_call: TRBJ2-1
d_call: TRBD1
clone_size: NA
v_call: TRBV7-3
cdr3_aa: CASSLLGTGLSEQFF
cdr3_nt: TGTGCCAGCAGCTTATTGGGGACAGGGCTAAGTGAGCAGTTCTTC

j_call: TRBJ1-1
d_call: NA
clone_size: NA
v_call: TRBV5-1
cdr3_aa: CASSLEENTEAFF
cdr3_nt: TGCGCCAGCAGCTTGGAGGAGAACACTGAAGCTTTCTTT

j_call: TRBJ2-3
d_call: NA
clone_size: once
v_call: TRBV29-1
cdr3_aa: CSAEGYSSGTQYF
cdr3_nt: TGCAGCGCCGAGGGCTACAGTTCCGGTACGCAGTATTTT

j_call: TRBJ2-1
d_call: NA
clone_size: NA
v_call: TRBV15
cdr3_aa: CATSRGQGSEQFF
cdr3_nt: TGTGCCACCAGCAGAGGGCAGGGCAGTGAGCAGTTCTTC

j_call: TRBJ1-1
d_call: NA
clone_size: NA
v_call: TRBV5-1
cdr3_aa: CASSLGGGNTEAFF
cdr3_nt: TGCGCCAGCAGCTTGGGCGGGGGGAACACTGAAGCTTTCTTT

j_call: TRBJ1-2
d_call: NA
clone_size: NA
v_call: TRBV2
cdr3_aa: CASSRDSGGYGYTF
cdr3_nt: TGTGCCAGCAGCCGGGACTCCGGAGGCTATGGCTACACCTTC

j_call: TRBJ1-5
d_call: NA
clone_size: few
v_call: TRBV6-1
cdr3_aa: CASRASLGSQHF
cdr3_nt: TGTGCCAGCAGAGCATCTCTGGGGTCCCAGCATTTT

j_call: TRBJ2-7
d_call: NA
clone_size: NA
v_call: TRBV19
cdr3_aa: CASSIDTQGTTYEQYF
cdr3_nt: TGTGCCAGTAGTATAGATACCCAGGGTACCACCTACGAGCAGTACTTC

j_call: TRBJ1-2
d_call: NA
clone_size: once
v_call: TRBV5-8
cdr3_aa: CASRNQVNYGYTF
cdr3_nt: TGTGCCAGCAGAAATCAAGTTAACTATGGCTACACCTTC

j_call: TRBJ1-1
d_call: NA
clone_size: NA
v_call: TRBV30
cdr3_aa: CAGKGPGRTEAFF
cdr3_nt: TGTGCCGGGAAGGGCCCCGGACGGACTGAAGCTTTCTTT

j_call: TRBJ1-2
d_call: NA
clone_size: NA
v_call: TRBV6-5
cdr3_aa: CASSYPGGRGGYTF
cdr3_nt: TGTGCCAGCAGTTATCCGGGGGGGAGAGGCGGCTACACCTTC

j_call: TRBJ2-7
d_call: NA
clone_size: NA
v_call: TRBV2
cdr3_aa: CAITTESGDEQYF
cdr3_nt: TGTGCCATTACGACGGAGAGCGGCGACGAGCAGTACTTC

j_call: TRBJ2-1
d_call: NA
clone_size: few
v_call: TRBV27
cdr3_aa: CASSLAGHSYNEQFF
cdr3_nt: TGTGCCAGCAGTTTAGCGGGCCACTCCTACAATGAGCAGTTCTTC